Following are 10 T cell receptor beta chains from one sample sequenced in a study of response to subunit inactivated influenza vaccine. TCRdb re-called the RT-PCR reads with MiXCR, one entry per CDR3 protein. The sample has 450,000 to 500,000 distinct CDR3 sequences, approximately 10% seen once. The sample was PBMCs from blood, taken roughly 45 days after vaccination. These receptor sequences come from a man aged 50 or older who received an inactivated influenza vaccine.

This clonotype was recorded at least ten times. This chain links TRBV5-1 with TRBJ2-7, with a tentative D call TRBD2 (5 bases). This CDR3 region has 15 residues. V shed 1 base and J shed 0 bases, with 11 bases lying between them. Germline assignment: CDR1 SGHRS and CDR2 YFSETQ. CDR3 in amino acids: CASSLSGKSSYEQYF. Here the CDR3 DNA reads TGCGCCAGCAGCTTGTCCGGGAAAAGCTCCTACGAGCAGTACTTC.

The CDR3 spells CSASLAGIQETQYF. Here the CDR3 DNA reads TGCAGTGCTAGCTTAGCGGGGATTCAAGAGACCCAGTACTTC. The rearrangement joins TRBV20-1 to TRBJ2-5, with 8 bases that match TRBD2. V gave up 3 bases and J gave up 2 bases; unmatched junction bases: 5. The germline V gene encodes CDR1 DFQATT and CDR2 SNEGSKA (reference sequence). CDR3 length: 14 residues.

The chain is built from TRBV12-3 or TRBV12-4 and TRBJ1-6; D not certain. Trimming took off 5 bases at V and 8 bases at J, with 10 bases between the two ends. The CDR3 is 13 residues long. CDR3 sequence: CASSPIRDSPLHF. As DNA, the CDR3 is TGTGCCAGCAGTCCCATCCGAGATTCACCCCTCCACTTT.

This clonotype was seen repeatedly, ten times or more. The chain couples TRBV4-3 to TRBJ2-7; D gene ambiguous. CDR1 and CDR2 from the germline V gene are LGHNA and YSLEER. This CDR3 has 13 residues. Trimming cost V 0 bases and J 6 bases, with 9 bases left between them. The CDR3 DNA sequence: TGCGCCAGCAGCCAAGAACGAGGAGCCGAGCAGTACTTC. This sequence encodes CASSQERGAEQYF.

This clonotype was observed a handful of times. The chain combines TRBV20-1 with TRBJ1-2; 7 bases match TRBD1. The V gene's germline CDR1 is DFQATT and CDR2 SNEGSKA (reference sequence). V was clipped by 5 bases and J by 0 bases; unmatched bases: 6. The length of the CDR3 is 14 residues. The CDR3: CSAPGTDANYGYTF. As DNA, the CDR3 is TGCAGTGCTCCCGGGACAGACGCTAACTATGGCTACACCTTC.

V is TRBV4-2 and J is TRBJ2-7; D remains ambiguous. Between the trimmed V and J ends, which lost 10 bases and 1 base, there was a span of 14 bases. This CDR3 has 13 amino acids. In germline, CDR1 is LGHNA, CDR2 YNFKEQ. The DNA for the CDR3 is TGTGCCATGAGCCCCGGGCTGTCCTACGAGCAGTACTTC. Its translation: CAMSPGLSYEQYF.

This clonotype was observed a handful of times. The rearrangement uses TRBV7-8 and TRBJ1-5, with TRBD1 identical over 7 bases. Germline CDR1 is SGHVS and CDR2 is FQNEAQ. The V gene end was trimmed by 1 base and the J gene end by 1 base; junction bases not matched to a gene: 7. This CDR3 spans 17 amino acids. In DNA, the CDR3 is TGTGCCAGCAGCTTAGAAACAGGGGCCAACAGCAATCAGCCCCAGCATTTT. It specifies CASSLETGANSNQPQHF. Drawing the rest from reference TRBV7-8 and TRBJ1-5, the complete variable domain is GAGVSQSPRYKVAKRGQDVALRCDPISGHVSLFWYQQALGQGPEFLTYFQNEAQLDKSGLPSDRFFAERPEGSVSTLKIQRTQQEDSAVYLCASSLETGANSNQPQHFGDGTRLSIL.

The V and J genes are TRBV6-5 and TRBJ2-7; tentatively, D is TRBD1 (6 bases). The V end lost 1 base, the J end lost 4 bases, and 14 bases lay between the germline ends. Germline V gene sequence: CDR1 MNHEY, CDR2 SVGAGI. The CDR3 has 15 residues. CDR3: CASSYYVGGVYEQYF. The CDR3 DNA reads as TGTGCCAGCAGTTACTACGTAGGGGGTGTATACGAGCAGTACTTC.

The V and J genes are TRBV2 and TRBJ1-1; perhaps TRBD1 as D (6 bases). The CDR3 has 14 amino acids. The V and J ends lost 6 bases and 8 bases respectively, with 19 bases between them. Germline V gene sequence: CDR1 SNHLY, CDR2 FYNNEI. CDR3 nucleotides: TGTGCCAGCAGGGCGAACACAGGGCTTGGGGAAGCTTTCTTT. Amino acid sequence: CASRANTGLGEAFF.

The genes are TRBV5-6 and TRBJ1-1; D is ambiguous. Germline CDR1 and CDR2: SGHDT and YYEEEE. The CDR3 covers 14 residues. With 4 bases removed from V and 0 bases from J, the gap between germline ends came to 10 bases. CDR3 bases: TGTGCCAGCAGCCTGCTGACGGTGAACACTGAAGCTTTCTTT. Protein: CASSLLTVNTEAFF.